Below are 30 T cell receptor beta chains sequenced from a single sample in a study of cytomegalovirus exposure and HLA in healthy donors. PCR involved 60 Vbeta and 13 Jbeta primers. Clones were sequenced by immunoSEQ multiplex PCR, and TCRdb holds only the in-frame ones, with some missing. The sample holds about 98,000 clones, roughly 76% seen once. The sequenced sample was PBMCs. These receptors all come from a man in his fifties or sixties in good health and CMV-seronegative.

This CDR3 reads CASSLDRGSYGYTF. Written as DNA, the CDR3 is TGTGCCAGCAGCTTAGACAGGGGTTCGTATGGCTACACCTTC. The rearrangement joins TRBV7-8 to TRBJ1-2; 7 bases are a match to TRBD1. The CDR3 runs to 14 residues. Germline CDR1 SGHVS, CDR2 FQNEAQ. The V and J ends lost 1 base and 5 bases, in that order; junction bases with no gene match: 4.

The V gene is TRBV19, the J gene TRBJ2-7, with TRBD1 matching over 9 bases. J gave up 5 bases and V 7 bases, and 9 bases lay outside the gene matches. The length of the CDR3 is 14 residues. Germline CDR1 reads LNHDA; CDR2 reads SQIVND (reference sequence). The CDR3 bases are TGTGCCAGTACTCTAACCGGGACAGGGCACGAGCAGTACTTC. Translating it yields CASTLTGTGHEQYF.

The chain recombines TRBV27 with TRBJ2-1; D is perhaps TRBD2 (5 bases). Germline CDR1 is MNHEY and CDR2 is SMNVEV (reference sequence). V was clipped by 5 bases and J by 0 bases, with 14 bases between them. The CDR3 has 16 residues. CDR3 protein: CASSELSGGSYNEQFF. In DNA, the CDR3 is TGTGCCAGCAGTGAATTAAGCGGAGGCTCCTACAATGAGCAGTTCTTC.

The gene calls are TRBV7-9 and TRBJ2-7, with 9 bases that match TRBD1. The CDR3 has 17 amino acids. The germline V gene has CDR1 SEHNR and CDR2 FQNEAQ (reference sequence). V trimming: 1 base; J trimming: 2 bases; junction bases outside the gene matches: 9. The CDR3 DNA follows: TGTGCCAGCAGCTTAGGGACCCCGGGACAGGGAGCCTACGAGCAGTACTTC. This gives the protein CASSLGTPGQGAYEQYF.

The rearrangement joins TRBV4-3 to TRBJ2-7, with D tentatively TRBD2 (5 bases). Trimming cost V 0 bases and J 0 bases, with 9 bases left between them. Germline V gene lookup returns CDR1 LGHNA and CDR2 YSLEER. This CDR3 has 15 residues. CDR3 region: CASSQEGTSSYEQYF. The CDR3 DNA sequence: TGCGCCAGCAGCCAAGAAGGAACTAGCTCCTACGAGCAGTACTTC.

The V and J genes are TRBV6-6 and TRBJ1-5; 9 positions agree with TRBD1. Trimming took 2 bases from V and 2 from J; bases not matched to a gene: 4. The germline V gene encodes CDR1 MNHNY and CDR2 SVGAGI (reference sequence). This CDR3 has 16 residues. The CDR3 nucleotides read TGTGCCAGCAGTTACGGGACAGGGCGAGGCAATCAGCCCCAGCATTTT. Its protein product is CASSYGTGRGNQPQHF.

The CDR3 region is CATSRDRQGKKLFF. The CDR3 nucleotides read TGTGCCACCAGCAGAGATCGACAGGGAAAGAAACTGTTTTTT. This rearrangement joins TRBV15 to TRBJ1-4; 7 bases fit TRBD1. V lost 0 bases to trimming and J lost 11 bases; unmatched junction nucleotides: 6. CDR1 is LNHNV and CDR2 is YYDKDF in the germline V gene (reference sequence). There are 14 residues in the CDR3.

The rearrangement links TRBV5-1 to TRBJ2-1, with 11 bases that match TRBD2. This CDR3 has 15 amino acids. V dropped 1 base and J dropped 10; count of bases not matched to a gene: 7. Germline V gene lookup returns CDR1 SGHRS and CDR2 YFSETQ. CDR3 amino acids: CASSLITSGRNEQFF. DNA of the CDR3: TGCGCCAGCAGCTTGATTACTAGCGGGAGAAACGAGCAGTTCTTC.

The J gene is TRBJ2-2, the V gene TRBV13; 9 bases align to TRBD1. The CDR3 covers 14 residues. V dropped 4 bases and J dropped 6; count of bases not matched to a gene: 3. Germline V gene sequence: CDR1 PRHDT, CDR2 FYEKMQ (reference sequence). CDR3 sequence: CASSSRQGAGELFF. CDR3 nucleotide sequence: TGTGCCAGCAGCTCAAGACAGGGGGCCGGGGAGCTGTTTTTT.

The V gene is TRBV7-6, the J gene TRBJ2-1, with 9 bases that match TRBD1. J gave up 4 bases and V 0 bases, and 7 bases lay outside the gene matches. The germline V gene has CDR1 SGHVS and CDR2 FNYEAQ. The CDR3 has 17 residues. The CDR3 is CASSLARPGQGYNEQFF. DNA of the CDR3: TGTGCCAGCAGCTTAGCCCGGCCGGGACAGGGATACAATGAGCAGTTCTTC.

V usage is TRBV19 and J usage is TRBJ1-3; no clear D. V was trimmed by 7 bases and J by 2 bases, leaving 15 bases between them. Germline CDR1 reads LNHDA; CDR2 reads SQIVND (reference sequence). The CDR3 length is 15 residues. The CDR3 loop reads CASMEKWITGNTIYF. In DNA, the CDR3 is TGTGCCAGTATGGAGAAGTGGATCACTGGAAACACCATATATTTT.

The rearrangement links TRBV5-4 to TRBJ2-4, with D perhaps TRBD2 (5 bases). The CDR3 runs to 17 residues. Trimming removed 3 bases from V and 1 base from J, with 17 bases in between. CDR1 and CDR2 from the germline V gene are SGHNT and YYREEE (reference sequence). CDR3 protein: CASSSLFGERAKNIQYF. CDR3 bases: TGTGCCAGCAGCTCCCTCTTCGGGGAGCGGGCCAAAAACATTCAGTACTTC.

The rearrangement links TRBV5-1 to TRBJ2-3; perhaps TRBD1 as D (6 bases). V was cut by 0 bases and J by 2 bases, with 13 bases left in between. The CDR3 consists of 16 residues. Germline V lookup: CDR1 SGHRS, CDR2 YFSETQ. CDR3: CASSLDGQITTDTQYF. CDR3 in DNA: TGCGCCAGCAGCTTGGACGGACAGATTACCACAGATACGCAGTATTTT.

The rearrangement uses TRBV18 and TRBJ2-3; D is unresolved. Germline CDR1 reads KGHSH; CDR2 reads LQKENI. CDR3 length: 14 amino acids. V lost 3 bases to trimming and J lost 0 bases, with 7 bases between them. CDR3 coding DNA: TGTGCCAGCTCACCGGGCCTTAGCACAGATACGCAGTATTTT. Protein product: CASSPGLSTDTQYF.

This chain links TRBV27 with TRBJ1-2; no clear D. The V and J ends lost 5 bases and 2 bases respectively, with 9 bases between them. Per the germline V gene, CDR1 is MNHEY and CDR2 is SMNVEV (reference sequence). This CDR3 is built from 13 residues. CDR3 in DNA: TGTGCCAGCAGTATAGCCGGCAACTATGGCTACACCTTC. Translation gives CASSIAGNYGYTF.

CDR3: CASSAWDSSYNEQFF. The CDR3 bases are TGTGCCAGCAGTGCATGGGACAGCTCCTACAATGAGCAGTTCTTC. The gene calls are TRBV6-1 and TRBJ2-1, with TRBD1 matching 7 bases. Germline V gene sequence: CDR1 MNHNS, CDR2 SASEGT. J lost 0 bases, V lost 4 bases, and 3 bases had no gene match. The CDR3 is made up of 15 amino acids.

This rearrangement joins TRBV7-9 to TRBJ2-7, with TRBD2 identical over 14 bases. V shed 1 base, J shed 6 bases, and the junction held 5 bases outside the gene matches. The CDR3 is 16 amino acids. Germline V gene lookup returns CDR1 SEHNR and CDR2 FQNEAQ (reference sequence). CDR3 sequence reads: CASSLGLAGGRGEQYF. In DNA, the CDR3 is TGTGCCAGCAGCTTAGGACTAGCGGGAGGGCGGGGCGAGCAGTACTTC.

This clone was picked up a small number of times. V and J are TRBV6-1 and TRBJ1-4; perhaps TRBD1 as D (5 bases). Looked up from germline, CDR1 is MNHNS and CDR2 is SASEGT. The CDR3 contains 15 residues. V was cut by 7 bases and J by 3 bases, with 15 bases left in between. CDR3 residues: CASILEGLPNEKLFF. The CDR3 DNA follows: TGTGCCAGCATCTTGGAGGGGTTACCTAATGAAAAACTGTTTTTT.

The rearrangement links TRBV15 to TRBJ1-5; D remains unclear. The germline CDR1 and CDR2 sequences are LNHNV and YYDKDF (reference sequence). The V gene lost 5 bases and the J gene lost 7 bases, with 21 bases spanning the gap. The CDR3 consists of 16 residues. The CDR3 here is CATSPTTVGIGQPQHF. DNA of the CDR3: TGTGCCACCAGCCCTACGACCGTCGGGATAGGACAGCCCCAGCATTTT.

The chain joins TRBV5-5 to TRBJ1-5, with no clear D. This CDR3 comprises 15 residues. In germline, CDR1 is SGHKS, CDR2 YYEKEE (reference sequence). V was pared by 4 bases and J by 2 bases, with 13 bases between. The CDR3, as DNA: TGTGCCAGCAGCCTGGGGTCTACCGGCAATCAGCCCCAGCATTTT. Translated, it gives CASSLGSTGNQPQHF.

The chain joins TRBV19 to TRBJ2-5, with TRBD1 matching 7 bases. The DNA end favors TRBJ2-7, so the J call may be wrong. The CDR3 totals 14 residues. CDR1 and CDR2 (germline): LNHDA, SQIVND (reference sequence). The CDR3 sequence is CASSTGQKNYEQYF. CDR3 DNA sequence: TGTGCCAGTAGTACGGGACAGAAGAACTACGAGCAGTACTTC.

This clone has more than one count but fewer than ten. This sequence joins TRBV28 and TRBJ2-5; 7 bases match TRBD2. V dropped 5 bases and J dropped 1; count of bases not matched to a gene: 1. The germline V gene encodes CDR1 MDHEN and CDR2 SYDVKM. The length of the CDR3 is 13 residues. The CDR3 DNA reads TGTGCCAGCAGTAGCGGGGCCCAAGAGACCCAGTACTTC. Its translation is CASSSGAQETQYF.

V usage is TRBV7-9 and J usage is TRBJ2-2, with D possibly being TRBD2 (6 bases). Germline assignment: CDR1 SEHNR and CDR2 FQNEAQ (reference sequence). Trimming took off 4 bases at V and 6 bases at J, with 15 bases between the two ends. The CDR3 length is 15 residues. The CDR3 region has the DNA TGTGCCAGCAGCTCGGGACTCCTTGCACCCGGGGAGCTGTTTTTT. It translates to CASSSGLLAPGELFF.

The rearrangement uses TRBV11-2 and TRBJ2-7; possible D gene TRBD1, 5 bases. Trimming removed 7 bases at V and 3 bases at J, with 19 bases between. Germline loops: CDR1 SGHAT, CDR2 FQNNGV. This CDR3 spans 15 amino acids. The CDR3 sequence: CASTNLVQGRYEQYF. In DNA form, the CDR3 reads TGTGCCAGCACCAACCTCGTGCAGGGCCGCTACGAGCAGTACTTC.

The J gene is TRBJ1-3, the V gene TRBV5-5; possible D gene TRBD1, 5 bases. The CDR3 has 17 residues. Trimming took 4 bases from V and 0 from J, leaving 17 bases between them. Looked up from germline, CDR1 is SGHKS and CDR2 is YYEKEE (reference sequence). The CDR3 DNA reads as TGTGCCAGCAGCGCGCAAACAGGCTTTTTCTCTGGAAACACCATATATTTT. Residues: CASSAQTGFFSGNTIYF.

The CDR3 region has the DNA TGTGCCATCAGTGAGTCACGGGGTAGCACAGATACGCAGTATTTT. It codes for CAISESRGSTDTQYF. This chain joins TRBV10-3 and TRBJ2-3, with D possibly matching TRBD2 (5 bases). The germline V and J ends were trimmed by 0 bases and 0 bases, with 7 bases remaining between them. CDR3 length: 15 amino acids. CDR1 ENHRY and CDR2 SYGVKD come from the germline V gene.

This clone was recorded a few times. The V call is TRBV28, the J call TRBJ2-1, with 15 bases matching TRBD2. The germline V gene has CDR1 MDHEN and CDR2 SYDVKM. V was clipped by 9 bases and J by 8 bases; unmatched bases: 8. The CDR3 spans 15 residues. CDR3 in amino acids: CASRTSGGAYHEQFF. For the CDR3, the DNA is TGTGCCAGTCGGACTAGCGGGGGGGCCTATCATGAGCAGTTCTTC.

The V and J genes are TRBV28 and TRBJ2-7, with D possibly being TRBD1 (5 bases). The V end was cut by 4 bases, the J end by 1 base, with 11 bases between. From germline, CDR1 is MDHEN and CDR2 SYDVKM. The CDR3 has 14 residues. The CDR3 spells CASSSGHTSYEQYF. The CDR3 nucleotides read TGTGCCAGCAGTTCCGGACATACATCCTACGAGCAGTACTTC.

J is TRBJ1-3 and V is TRBV5-5; 7 nucleotides line up with TRBD1. The CDR3 extends over 15 amino acids. The junction had 4 bases not matched to a gene; V was cut back by 0 bases and J by 4 bases. Germline V gene sequence: CDR1 SGHKS, CDR2 YYEKEE (reference sequence). The CDR3 loop reads CASSLEGAHGNTIYF. DNA for the CDR3: TGTGCCAGCAGCTTGGAGGGGGCGCACGGAAACACCATATATTTT. Full variable domain (remainder filled in from reference TRBV5-5 and TRBJ1-3): DAGVTQSPTHLIKTRGQQVTLRCSPISGHKSVSWYQQVLGQGPQFIFQYYEKEERGRGNFPDRFSARQFPNYSSELNVNALLLGDSALYLCASSLEGAHGNTIYFGEGSWLTVV.

The chain recombines TRBV2 with TRBJ1-5; no clear D. CDR3 length equals 14 residues. Germline CDR1 reads SNHLY; CDR2 reads FYNNEI. The V and J ends lost 5 bases and 0 bases respectively, with 8 bases between them. CDR3 amino acids: CASSSEVSNQPQHF. Written as DNA, the CDR3 is TGTGCCAGCAGTTCAGAGGTTAGCAATCAGCCCCAGCATTTT.